The 19 T cell receptor beta chains below all came from one sample that was sequenced in a study of identical twins. TCRdb re-derived calls from the 5' RACE reads in MiXCR, one entry per CDR3 protein. The sample holds 210,000 or so distinct CDR3 sequences, around 15% seen once. The same specimen was also included in a second study, on T cells expressing NK-cell markers.

The specimen sequenced was CD8+ T cells sorted from blood. These receptor sequences come from a woman aged 18 to 35 in good health.

V is TRBV10-2 and J is TRBJ2-7; no firm D call. V was clipped by 4 bases and J by 5 bases, with 6 bases between them. This CDR3 has 11 residues. Germline assignment: CDR1 WSHSY and CDR2 SAAADI. Here the CDR3 DNA reads TGCGCCAGCAGTGCCCCCGACGAGCAGTACTTC. Translation gives CASSAPDEQYF.

The V gene is TRBV11-2, the J gene TRBJ2-1; 9 nucleotides agree with TRBD2. The CDR3 covers 16 residues. Germline CDR1 reads SGHAT; CDR2 reads FQNNGV. V dropped 5 bases and J dropped 7; count of bases not matched to a gene: 12. The CDR3 DNA sequence: TGTGCCAGCAGCCCGTCTGGCGGGAGGGCCTTAAATGAGCAGTTCTTC. Translating gives CASSPSGGRALNEQFF.

The chain is built from TRBV27 and TRBJ2-5, with D possibly being TRBD1 or TRBD2 (5 bases each). CDR1 is MNHEY, CDR2 SMNVEV, per germline (reference sequence). Trimming took off 5 bases at V and 1 base at J, with 8 bases between the two ends. This CDR3 comprises 13 residues. CDR3 in amino acids: CASSIGAQETQYF. DNA for the CDR3: TGTGCCAGCAGTATCGGGGCCCAAGAGACCCAGTACTTC.

The chain is built from TRBV7-9 and TRBJ2-2; D perhaps matches TRBD2 (5 bases). V was pared by 3 bases and J by 5 bases, with 19 bases between. The CDR3 extends over 17 amino acids. Germline loops: CDR1 SEHNR, CDR2 FQNEAQ (reference sequence). The CDR3 DNA is TGTGCCAGCAGCTTCTTCTCGCCGGGGTCCCGTACCGGGGAGCTGTTTTTT. Amino acids: CASSFFSPGSRTGELFF.

This clonotype showed up many times. This sequence joins TRBV6-2 or TRBV6-3 and TRBJ2-1; no definite D call. The CDR3 sequence is 13 residues long. Trimming left V 2 bases short and J 1 base short, with 3 bases between. Germline CDR1 MNHEY, CDR2 SVGEGT. In nucleotides, the CDR3 is TGTGCCAGCAGTTACCGGTCCTACAATGAGCAGTTCTTC. This codes for CASSYRSYNEQFF.

The chain couples TRBV15 to TRBJ1-2; a possible D gene is TRBD1 (5 bases). V was trimmed by 4 bases and J by 1 base, leaving 16 bases between them. In germline, CDR1 is LNHNV, CDR2 YYDKDF (reference sequence). This CDR3 comprises 16 residues. As DNA, the CDR3 is TGTGCCACCAGCACCGAGGGGACTTTCTATAACTATGGCTACACCTTC. Translating gives CATSTEGTFYNYGYTF.

This clonotype was found a few times. The chain uses TRBV7-8 and TRBJ2-1, with D tentatively TRBD1 (5 bases). The CDR3 extends over 14 amino acids. Germline V gene lookup returns CDR1 SGHVS and CDR2 FQNEAQ. The V end lost 0 bases, the J end lost 6 bases, and 9 bases lay between the germline ends. The CDR3 DNA sequence: TGTGCCAGCAGCTTAGCGATAGGGGTCAATGAGCAGTTCTTC. This codes for CASSLAIGVNEQFF.

The rearrangement uses TRBV3-1 and TRBJ2-1, with a tentative D call TRBD2 (6 bases). V shed 2 bases and J shed 6 bases, with 8 bases lying between them. Germline-derived CDR1 and CDR2 are LGHDT and YNNKEL (reference sequence). The CDR3 spans 13 residues. This chain's CDR3 is CASSQISGNEQFF. As DNA, the CDR3 is TGTGCCAGCAGCCAAATTAGCGGCAATGAGCAGTTCTTC.

This clonotype appeared a few times. The rearrangement joins TRBV12-3 or TRBV12-4 to TRBJ2-7; D perhaps matches TRBD1 (6 bases). The CDR3 is 12 residues long. V dropped 7 bases and J dropped 2 bases, with 9 bases sitting between them. The CDR3 protein is CASTDRAYEQYF. CDR3 coding DNA: TGTGCCAGCACGGACAGAGCCTACGAGCAGTACTTC.

This clonotype was counted only a few times. The chain has TRBV29-1 and TRBJ2-3; 10 bases are a match to TRBD2. The CDR3 spans 14 residues. CDR1 SQVTM and CDR2 ANQGSEA come from the germline V gene. V trimming: 4 bases; J trimming: 7 bases; junction bases outside the gene matches: 8. The CDR3 DNA follows: TGCAGCGTTGTTATAGCGGGGGGCCCAAATACGCAGTATTTT. It specifies CSVVIAGGPNTQYF.

V and J are TRBV13 and TRBJ2-1, with 7 bases aligning to TRBD1. Per the germline V gene, CDR1 is PRHDT and CDR2 is FYEKMQ (reference sequence). This CDR3 is built from 13 residues. The V and J ends lost 4 bases and 7 bases, in that order; junction bases with no gene match: 4. CDR3 sequence (DNA): TGTGCCAGCAGCTCAAGGGGGCAGAATGAGCAGTTCTTC. It codes for CASSSRGQNEQFF.

This clonotype was counted only a few times. J is TRBJ2-6 and V is TRBV29-1, with a tentative D call TRBD2 (6 bases). This CDR3 contains 17 residues. The ends were cut back, 5 bases at V and 4 bases at J, with 21 bases in the middle. CDR1 and CDR2 (germline): SQVTM, ANQGSEA. The CDR3 reads CSVFSGDKISGANVLTF. DNA for the CDR3: TGCAGCGTTTTCTCGGGAGACAAGATCTCCGGGGCCAACGTCCTGACTTTC.

The table lists this clonotype with a count of one. Because the CDR3 is missing its conserved closing phenylalanine or tryptophan, this is likely a read error. The chain couples TRBV27 to TRBJ2-7; D may be TRBD1 (6 bases). The V gene's germline CDR1 is MNHEY and CDR2 SMNVEV (reference sequence). Trimming removed 3 bases at V and 0 bases at J, with 12 bases between. This CDR3 is 15 amino acids long. The CDR3 sequence: CASSFGQGSSYEQYL. CDR3 nucleotides: TGTGCCAGCAGTTTCGGGCAGGGGAGCTCCTACGAGCAGTACTTA.

Ten or more counts support this clonotype. The CDR3 spells CASSLGLSDAGNTIYF. The CDR3 nucleotides read TGTGCCAGCAGCTTGGGGCTAAGTGACGCTGGAAACACCATATATTTT. The genes are TRBV5-5 and TRBJ1-3; D ambiguous. This CDR3 is built from 16 residues. The germline V and J ends were trimmed by 0 bases and 2 bases, with 12 bases remaining between them. Per germline, CDR1 SGHKS and CDR2 YYEKEE (reference sequence).

This clonotype came up a few times. The chain combines TRBV7-9 with TRBJ1-1, with D possibly TRBD1 on 5 matching bases. The germline gives CDR1 SEHNR, CDR2 FQNEAQ (reference sequence). The V and J ends lost 3 bases and 4 bases respectively, with 15 bases between them. The CDR3 consists of 15 residues. The CDR3 DNA follows: TGTGCCAGCAGCTTCCCCAGGGCTCGCAGCACTGAAGCTTTCTTT. Its translation is CASSFPRARSTEAFF. The full variable domain, its missing parts supplied by reference TRBV7-9 and TRBJ1-1, is DTGVSQNPRHKITKRGQNVTFRCDPISEHNRLYWYRQTLGQGPEFLTYFQNEAQLEKSRLLSDRFSAERPKGSFSTLEIQRTEQGDSAMYLCASSFPRARSTEAFFGQGTRLTVV.

This clonotype was found a few times. The gene calls are TRBV7-9 and TRBJ2-3; D is possibly TRBD2 (7 bases). The CDR3 extends over 16 amino acids. V was clipped by 4 bases and J by 6 bases, with 20 bases between them. In germline, CDR1 is SEHNR, CDR2 FQNEAQ (reference sequence). In nucleotides, the CDR3 is TGTGCCAGCAGCTCCCTGATGGGGGGGCGCGGTGATACGCAGTATTTT. Residues: CASSSLMGGRGDTQYF. Drawing the rest from reference TRBV7-9 and TRBJ2-3, the complete variable domain is DTGVSQNPRHKITKRGQNVTFRCDPISEHNRLYWYRQTLGQGPEFLTYFQNEAQLEKSRLLSDRFSAERPKGSFSTLEIQRTEQGDSAMYLCASSSLMGGRGDTQYFGPGTRLTVL.

V is TRBV25-1 and J is TRBJ1-5; D ambiguous. Germline assignment: CDR1 MGHDK and CDR2 SYGVNS. Deletions cut 6 bases from V and 4 bases from J, with 10 bases between. The CDR3 contains 13 residues. The DNA for the CDR3 is TGTGCCAGCAGGGGGTCGGGGAATCAGCCCCAGCATTTT. This encodes CASRGSGNQPQHF.

This sequence joins TRBV18 and TRBJ2-3, with D tentatively TRBD1 (5 bases). The CDR3 extends over 16 amino acids. Looked up from germline, CDR1 is KGHSH and CDR2 is LQKENI. Trimming pared 2 bases from V and 5 bases from J, leaving 17 bases between. CDR3 region: CASSPTVAGLKDTQYF. In DNA form, the CDR3 reads TGTGCCAGCTCACCAACGGTTGCAGGGTTGAAAGATACGCAGTATTTT.

Points on this clonotype: Mismatch with germline at one junction end may stem from a read error. The chain joins TRBV12-3 or TRBV12-4 to TRBJ2-2; D is ambiguous. The CDR3 length is 13 residues. As DNA, the CDR3 is TGTGCCGGCAGTTTTATGAACACCGGGGAGCTGTTTTTT. Translation gives CAGSFMNTGELFF.